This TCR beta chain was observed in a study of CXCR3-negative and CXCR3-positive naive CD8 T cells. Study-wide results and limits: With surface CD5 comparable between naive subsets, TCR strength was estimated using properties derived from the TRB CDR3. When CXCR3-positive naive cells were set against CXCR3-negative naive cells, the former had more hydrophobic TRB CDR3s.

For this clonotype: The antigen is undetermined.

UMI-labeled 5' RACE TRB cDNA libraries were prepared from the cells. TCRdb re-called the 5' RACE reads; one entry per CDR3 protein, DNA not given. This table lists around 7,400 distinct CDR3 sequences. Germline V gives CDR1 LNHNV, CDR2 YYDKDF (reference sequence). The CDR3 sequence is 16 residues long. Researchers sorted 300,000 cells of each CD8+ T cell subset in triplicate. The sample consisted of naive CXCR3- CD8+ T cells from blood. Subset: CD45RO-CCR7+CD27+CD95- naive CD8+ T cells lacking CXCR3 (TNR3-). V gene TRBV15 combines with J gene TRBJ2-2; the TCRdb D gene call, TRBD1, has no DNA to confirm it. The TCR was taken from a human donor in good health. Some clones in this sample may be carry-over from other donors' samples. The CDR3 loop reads CATSVNRDRASGELFF.